Below, 18 T cell receptor beta chains from the same sample are listed, as sequenced in a study of blood T cell repertoires in COVID-19. Assay used: immunoSEQ multiplex PCR; TCRdb lists only in-frame clones, some missing. The sample records approximately 300,000 clones, around 90% being singletons. Source material: peripheral blood. The receptors shown here come from a woman between 35 and 50 years old with acute or convalescent COVID-19.

This sequence joins TRBV6-6 and TRBJ1-3; TRBD1 might be the D (6 bases). The CDR3 is 14 amino acids. Germline V CDR1 and CDR2: MNHNY, SVGAGI (reference sequence). V dropped 8 bases and J dropped 4 bases, with 15 bases sitting between them. The CDR3 is CASLTGRVGNTIYF. The CDR3 DNA sequence: TGTGCCAGCCTGACAGGCAGGGTAGGAAACACCATATATTTT.

V is TRBV18 and J is TRBJ1-1, with 7 bases identical to TRBD1. CDR1 is KGHSH, CDR2 LQKENI, per germline. Losses at the gene ends were 6 bases for V and 4 bases for J; bases not matched to a gene: 2. The CDR3 totals 12 residues. In DNA form, the CDR3 reads TGTGCCAGCTCCACAGGGGCCACTGAAGCTTTCTTT. This sequence encodes CASSTGATEAFF.

The V gene is TRBV29-1, the J gene TRBJ1-1, with D uncertain. Trimming took off 7 bases at V and 6 bases at J, with 15 bases between the two ends. CDR1 is SQVTM, CDR2 ANQGSEA, per germline. CDR3 length equals 12 residues. The CDR3 here is CSADSQRAEAFF. CDR3 coding DNA: TGCAGCGCTGACTCCCAGAGGGCTGAAGCTTTCTTT.

This chain uses TRBV24-1 with TRBJ1-3; the match to TRBD1 covers 7 bases. The junction had 7 bases not matched to a gene; V was cut back by 3 bases and J by 3 bases. The germline V gene encodes CDR1 KGHDR and CDR2 SFDVKD. The CDR3 is 16 amino acids. The DNA for the CDR3 is TGTGCCACCAGTGATCCAGGGACAGAAGGTGGAAACACCATATATTTT. It yields the protein CATSDPGTEGGNTIYF.

V gene TRBV19 combines with J gene TRBJ1-2; D gene unclear. The CDR3 runs to 16 residues. Trimming removed 5 bases from V and 4 bases from J, with 20 bases in between. CDR1 is LNHDA and CDR2 is SQIVND in the germline V gene (reference sequence). The CDR3 region has the DNA TGTGCCAGTAGTCTCTCAGGACGCCTAGGGAGCTATGGCTACACCTTC. Protein: CASSLSGRLGSYGYTF.

This rearrangement joins TRBV5-6 to TRBJ1-1; tentatively, D is TRBD1 (6 bases). This CDR3 region has 15 residues. Germline lookup yields CDR1 SGHDT and CDR2 YYEEEE. Deletions cut 1 base from V and 4 bases from J, with 14 bases between. CDR3: CASSLTGRRLTEAFF. The CDR3 nucleotides read TGTGCCAGCAGCTTGACAGGGCGTAGGCTCACTGAAGCTTTCTTT. The entire variable domain, with the rest obtained from reference TRBV5-6 and TRBJ1-1, is as follows: DAGVTQSPTHLIKTRGQQVTLRCSPKSGHDTVSWYQQALGQGPQFIFQYYEEEERQRGNFPDRFSGHQFPNYSSELNVNALLLGDSALYLCASSLTGRRLTEAFFGQGTRLTVV.

This rearrangement joins TRBV9 to TRBJ1-2, with 9 positions matching TRBD1. Looked up from germline, CDR1 is SGDLS and CDR2 is YYNGEE. The ends lost 3 bases at V and 2 bases at J; junction bases unmatched: 5. This CDR3 is built from 15 residues. The CDR3 is CASSEGTGLNYGYTF. CDR3 sequence (DNA): TGTGCCAGCAGCGAAGGGACAGGGCTCAACTATGGCTACACCTTC.

This clone is categorized as medium-sized. The chain combines TRBV25-1 with TRBJ1-1; D possibly corresponds to TRBD1 (5 bases). The germline CDR1 and CDR2 sequences are MGHDK and SYGVNS. Trimming cost V 5 bases and J 11 bases, with 15 bases left between them. The CDR3 is 12 amino acids. The CDR3 nucleotides read TGTGCCAGCAGTCCGCAGGGTTCTCCTGCTTTCTTT. Amino acids: CASSPQGSPAFF.

This clone was observed once. The chain links TRBV6-1 to TRBJ2-5; the D gene is possibly TRBD1 (6 bases). The CDR3 spans 16 residues. With 4 bases removed from V and 2 bases from J, the gap between germline ends came to 17 bases. CDR1 and CDR2 (germline): MNHNS, SASEGT. The CDR3 region is CASSVQGWGQQETQYF. Written as DNA, the CDR3 is TGTGCCAGCAGTGTCCAGGGGTGGGGGCAACAAGAGACCCAGTACTTC.

The DNA of the CDR3 is TGTGCCAGCAGCTTTTGGGCAGGGAAAGGAAACACCATATATTTT. Amino acid sequence: CASSFWAGKGNTIYF. J is TRBJ1-3 and V is TRBV5-6; TRBD1 is a possible D gene (5 bases). The germline V and J ends were trimmed by 2 bases and 4 bases, with 13 bases remaining between them. Germline V gene sequence: CDR1 SGHDT, CDR2 YYEEEE. The CDR3 contains 15 residues.

The CDR3 coding sequence is TGTGCCAGCAGGCGAAGGGGGGACAGTCAGCGTCAGCCCCAGCATTTT. This translates into CASRRRGDSQRQPQHF. V gene TRBV6-6 combines with J gene TRBJ1-5; TRBD1 matches at 7 bases. CDR1 is MNHNY, CDR2 SVGAGI, per germline (reference sequence). Trimming at V came to 6 bases and at J to 6 bases, leaving 14 bases not matched to a gene. The CDR3 sequence is 16 residues long.

This chain links TRBV3-1 (or the pseudogene TRBV3-2) with TRBJ2-3, with TRBD2 matching 15 bases. V was pared by 3 bases and J by 6 bases, with 4 bases of the junction left unmatched. Germline CDR1 is LGHDT and CDR2 is YNNKEL (reference sequence). The CDR3 runs 16 residues. The CDR3 nucleotides are TGTGCCAGCAGCCAGGGGACTAGCGGGGGGCACGATACGCAGTATTTT. As protein: CASSQGTSGGHDTQYF.

CDR3 region: CASRARSYNEQFF. CDR3 nucleotide sequence: TGTGCCAGCAGAGCCCGCTCCTACAATGAGCAGTTCTTC. The chain recombines TRBV12-3 or TRBV12-4 with TRBJ2-1; D gene ambiguous. V gave up 6 bases and J gave up 0 bases, with 6 bases separating them. The CDR3 length is 13 residues.

The chain joins TRBV10-1 to TRBJ1-1; no firm D call. V lost 3 bases and J lost 1, with 3 bases in between. Germline CDR1 is WNHNN and CDR2 is SYGVQD (reference sequence). This CDR3 is built from 12 residues. CDR3 in DNA: TGCGCCAGCAGTGATCAGAACACTGAAGCTTTCTTT. Protein sequence: CASSDQNTEAFF.

The chain uses TRBV9 and TRBJ1-3; D is ambiguous. CDR1 and CDR2 (germline): SGDLS, YYNGEE. V lost 4 bases and J 4 bases, leaving 15 bases between the germline ends. CDR3 length equals 15 residues. The CDR3 DNA is TGTGCCAGCAGCTCCACCCTGGCAGGAGGAAACACCATATATTTT. Protein product: CASSSTLAGGNTIYF.

The genes are TRBV18 and TRBJ1-1, with D hard to call. V was shortened by 1 base and J by 1 base, with 10 bases between the two germline ends. The CDR3 is 15 residues long. From germline, CDR1 is KGHSH and CDR2 LQKENI. CDR3 sequence: CASSPQPGGNTEAFF. The CDR3 DNA reads as TGTGCCAGCTCACCACAGCCGGGAGGGAACACTGAAGCTTTCTTT.

The genes are TRBV24-1 and TRBJ1-6; no firm D call. The germline V gene encodes CDR1 KGHDR and CDR2 SFDVKD. The CDR3 consists of 15 residues. Trimming removed 2 bases at V and 10 bases at J, with 14 bases between. The CDR3 DNA reads TGTGCCACCAGTGATTCCCCCCGGTTTTGGTCACCCCTCCACTTT. Translated, it gives CATSDSPRFWSPLHF.

CDR3 residues: CASSLTRGLAGGTFAGELFF. The DNA for the CDR3 is TGTGCCAGCAGCTTAACCAGAGGGCTAGCGGGGGGTACTTTCGCCGGGGAGCTGTTTTTT. The gene calls are TRBV7-3 and TRBJ2-2; 11 bases match TRBD2. Germline CDR1 reads SGHTA; CDR2 reads FQGTGA. The CDR3 covers 20 residues. The junction had 15 bases not matched to a gene; V was cut back by 0 bases and J by 6 bases.